These T cell receptor beta chains were read from a single sample in a study of beta chain features in type 1 diabetes. Assay used: immunoSEQ multiplex PCR; TCRdb lists only in-frame clones, some missing. The table includes about 270,000 clones, 13% to 15% detected once. The sample comprised naive CD4+ T cells from blood. The receptor source for this set is a young man with type 1 diabetes. Both conserved end residues are part of each CDR3. The D gene is left open where the match is weak. The listing skips clone size in some rows; elsewhere it reads once, few, many or a size class.

>TRBV15|NA|TRBJ1-5|few
CATSRDTQPQHF
TGTGCCACCAGCAGGGACACTCAGCCCCAGCATTTT
>TRBV2|NA|TRBJ1-5|NA
CASRREVGQPQHF
TGTGCCAGCAGGAGGGAGGTCGGTCAGCCCCAGCATTTT
>TRBV28|TRBD2|TRBJ2-2|NA
CASSLYGLAGDTGELFF
TGTGCCAGCAGTCTCTACGGACTAGCGGGGGACACCGGGGAGCTGTTTTTT
>TRBV4-1|TRBD2|TRBJ2-7|NA
CASSLEKDGTNSYEQYF
TGCGCCAGCAGCCTAGAAAAAGACGGGACTAACTCCTACGAGCAGTACTTC
>TRBV29-1|TRBD1|TRBJ1-1|NA
CSVEGQGNTEAFF
TGCAGCGTTGAAGGACAGGGGAACACTGAAGCTTTCTTT
>TRBV5-1|NA|TRBJ2-7|NA
CASSLSQAYEQYF
TGCGCCAGCAGCTTGTCTCAGGCCTACGAGCAGTACTTC
>TRBV6-1|NA|TRBJ1-2|NA
CASSEHPTSGGYTF
TGTGCCAGCAGTGAACACCCAACCAGCGGAGGCTACACCTTC
>TRBV20-1|NA|TRBJ2-1|NA
CSPSGGNEQFF
TGCAGCCCGAGCGGCGGCAATGAGCAGTTCTTC
>TRBV7-3|TRBD2|TRBJ2-2|NA
CASSQGVRGSELFF
TGTGCCAGCAGCCAAGGGGTGCGGGGGTCGGAGCTGTTTTTT
>TRBV28|TRBD1|TRBJ1-1|few
CASIQTGGTEAFF
TGTGCCAGCATCCAGACAGGGGGCACTGAAGCTTTCTTT
>TRBV4-2|NA|TRBJ1-1|few
CASSQEAGLGTEAFF
TGTGCCAGCAGCCAAGAGGCGGGCTTGGGTACTGAAGCTTTCTTT
>TRBV7-8|NA|TRBJ2-1|NA
CASSLSVSYNEQFF
TGTGCCAGCAGCTTATCGGTTTCCTACAATGAGCAGTTCTTC
>TRBV7-3|TRBD2|TRBJ2-2|NA
CASSLLAEANTGELFF
TGTGCCAGCAGCCTCCTAGCGGAGGCGAACACCGGGGAGCTGTTTTTT
>TRBV19|NA|TRBJ2-7|few
CASRGDLPRGEQYF
TGTGCCAGTAGAGGCGATCTACCCCGGGGAGAGCAGTACTTC
>TRBV23-1|TRBD1|TRBJ2-7|few
CASSRDRGLCDEQYF
TGCGCCAGCAGCCGGGACAGGGGGCTGTGTGACGAGCAGTACTTC
>TRBV5-6|TRBD2|TRBJ2-1|NA
CASSYRLAGVSYNEQFF
TGTGCCAGCAGCTACCGACTAGCGGGAGTCTCCTACAATGAGCAGTTCTTC
>TRBV18|TRBD1|TRBJ2-2|few
CASSSGTGMTGELFF
TGTGCCAGCTCTTCCGGGACAGGGATGACCGGGGAGCTGTTTTTT
>TRBV6-1|TRBD1|TRBJ2-7|NA
CASSERGDRVSYEQYF
TGTGCCAGCAGTGAGAGGGGCGACAGGGTCTCCTACGAGCAGTACTTC
>TRBV6-6|TRBD2|TRBJ2-1|few
CASSSATSGNEQFF
TGTGCCAGCAGTTCGGCGACTAGCGGCAATGAGCAGTTCTTC
>TRBV6-1|NA|TRBJ2-6|few
CASTSRDGSNVLTF
TGTGCCAGCACCTCGCGGGACGGATCCAACGTCCTGACTTTC
>TRBV7-9|NA|TRBJ1-1|few
CASSLVTGGSSEAFF
TGTGCCAGCAGCTTAGTGACCGGGGGATCCTCCGAAGCTTTCTTT
>TRBV29-1|TRBD2|TRBJ2-1|NA
CSVAPTTSRNEQFF
TGCAGCGTTGCCCCGACGACTAGCCGCAATGAGCAGTTCTTC
>TRBV30|NA|TRBJ1-4|NA
CAWSVSVNEKLFF
TGTGCCTGGAGTGTATCGGTGAATGAAAAACTGTTTTTT
>TRBV27|TRBD1|TRBJ1-1|NA
CASSRTGDGNTEAFF
TGTGCCAGCAGTCGGACAGGGGACGGGAACACTGAAGCTTTCTTT
>TRBV7-9|NA|TRBJ2-7|few
CASSFGSGLGYEQYF
TGTGCCAGCAGCTTCGGGTCAGGGTTAGGCTACGAGCAGTACTTC
>TRBV5-6|NA|TRBJ2-2|few
CASSLAERRWAGELFF
TGTGCCAGCAGCCTTGCGGAGCGCCGGTGGGCCGGGGAGCTGTTTTTT
>TRBV7-9|TRBD1|TRBJ2-1|few
CASSRDTGANNEQFF
TGTGCCAGCAGTCGAGACACAGGGGCGAACAATGAGCAGTTCTTC
>TRBV7-3|TRBD2|TRBJ2-1|few
CASSLGLAVNNEQFF
TGTGCCAGCAGCTTGGGACTAGCGGTGAACAATGAGCAGTTCTTC
>TRBV6-6|NA|TRBJ2-1|few
CASSYSGSGTYNEQFF
TGTGCCAGCAGTTACTCAGGTAGCGGAACCTACAATGAGCAGTTCTTC
>TRBV28|TRBD2|TRBJ2-2|few
CASSFVPAGGPMNTGELFF
TGTGCCAGCAGTTTTGTCCCAGCGGGAGGCCCAATGAACACCGGGGAGCTGTTTTTT
>TRBV5-1|NA|TRBJ1-4|NA
CASSPRTDRDEKLFF
TGCGCCAGCAGCCCGAGGACAGATCGGGATGAAAAACTGTTTTTT
>TRBV15|NA|TRBJ1-5|NA
CATSKDSHQPQHF
TGTGCCACCAGCAAGGACAGCCATCAGCCCCAGCATTTT
>TRBV19|TRBD1|TRBJ2-6|NA
CVSGTDRPGANVLTF
TGTGTCTCTGGGACAGACCGACCTGGGGCCAACGTCCTGACTTTC
>TRBV5-1|TRBD2|TRBJ2-3|few
CASSGSGLAMDTQYF
TGCGCCAGCAGCGGATCCGGACTAGCGATGGATACGCAGTATTTT
>TRBV7-9|NA|TRBJ2-7|few
CASSLRSLPYEQYF
TGTGCCAGCAGCCTCCGGTCCTTACCCTACGAGCAGTACTTC
>TRBV18|NA|TRBJ2-1|NA
CASSPQAAGQAEQFF
TGTGCCAGCTCACCACAGGCCGCAGGTCAGGCCGAGCAGTTCTTC
>TRBV5-4|NA|TRBJ2-1|NA
CASSTNRVQDEQFF
TGTGCCAGCAGTACGAACAGGGTGCAGGATGAGCAGTTCTTC
>TRBV5-1|TRBD2|TRBJ2-1|few
CASSLQGSGINNEQFF
TGCGCCAGCAGCCTACAGGGTAGCGGGATCAACAATGAGCAGTTCTTC
>TRBV11-2|TRBD2|TRBJ2-7|few
CASSLSLAVSSYEQYF
TGTGCCAGCAGCCTTAGCCTAGCGGTAAGCTCCTACGAGCAGTACTTC
>TRBV5-6|NA|TRBJ2-3|NA
CASYRLGGTQYF
TGTGCCAGCTACCGACTCGGGGGTACGCAGTATTTT
>TRBV18|NA|TRBJ1-2|few
CASSLREESGYTF
TGTGCCAGCTCACTCAGGGAGGAATCTGGCTACACCTTC
>TRBV19|TRBD1|TRBJ2-5|NA
CASSDTGTGKETQYF
TGTGCCAGTAGTGATACCGGGACAGGGAAAGAGACCCAGTACTTC
>TRBV5-1|NA|TRBJ2-1|few
CASSRDDYNEQFF
TGCGCCAGCAGCCGAGATGACTACAATGAGCAGTTCTTC
>TRBV7-3|TRBD1|TRBJ2-1|NA
CASSPDRGHNEQFF
TGTGCCAGCAGCCCAGACAGGGGGCATAATGAGCAGTTCTTC
>TRBV2|TRBD1|TRBJ1-2|NA
CASSEAQIRTGGGYTF
TGTGCCAGCAGTGAAGCCCAAATTAGGACAGGGGGGGGCTACACCTTC
>TRBV19|NA|TRBJ1-2|few
CASRTGRSYGYTF
TGTGCCAGTAGGACAGGACGGTCCTATGGCTACACCTTC
>TRBV2|TRBD1|TRBJ1-1|NA
CASRGQGLSVGAFF
TGTGCCAGCAGGGGACAGGGCCTGAGTGTCGGAGCTTTCTTT
>TRBV5-1|NA|TRBJ2-5|few
CASSLPGTEETQYF
TGCGCCAGCAGCTTGCCAGGAACCGAAGAGACCCAGTACTTC
>TRBV4-2|TRBD1|TRBJ1-5|few
CASSQGGTGLQPQHF
TGTGCCAGCAGCCAGGGTGGGACAGGACTACAGCCCCAGCATTTT
>TRBV2|TRBD1|TRBJ1-2|once
CASHPGQGYYGYTF
TGTGCCAGCCACCCTGGACAGGGTTATTATGGCTACACCTTC
>TRBV7-8|NA|TRBJ1-4|few
CASTPRGRANEKLFF
TGTGCCAGCACCCCACGGGGAAGGGCTAATGAAAAACTGTTTTTT
>TRBV20-1|NA|TRBJ2-1|NA
CSARSDNEQFF
TGCAGTGCCCGCAGCGACAATGAGCAGTTCTTC
>TRBV19|NA|TRBJ2-5|NA
CASSISGGPGETQYF
TGTGCCAGTAGTATATCCGGAGGGCCGGGGGAGACCCAGTACTTC